Listed below are T cell receptor beta chains from one sample, sequenced in a study of CD8 T cells in ankylosing spondylitis. MiXCR, applied by TCRdb to the 5' RACE reads, yields one record per CDR3 protein. The table shows a few hundred thousand distinct CDR3 sequences, with 20% to 30% occurring only once. The source material was blood, either unsorted or a sorted T cell fraction (not recorded which). The receptors were gathered from a male donor with ankylosing spondylitis or in good health (not recorded which). Both conserved end residues are part of each CDR3. Each record gives: V gene, CDR3 protein.

v_gene: TRBV12-3/TRBV12-4; CDR3aa: CASSRLAGAIGELFF
v_gene: TRBV3-1; CDR3aa: CASSPPAGWAGNTIYF
v_gene: TRBV4-2; CDR3aa: CASSQDGVTPTYEQYF
v_gene: TRBV6-1; CDR3aa: CASSSQTSPETQYF
v_gene: TRBV10-3; CDR3aa: CAISGQEEGKLFF
v_gene: TRBV12-3/TRBV12-4; CDR3aa: CASSYDGISNQPQHF
v_gene: TRBV24-1; CDR3aa: CATSDRSGTVDNEQFF
v_gene: TRBV3-1; CDR3aa: CASSFGRDSPLHF
v_gene: TRBV29-1; CDR3aa: CSVEVAASGGGETQYF
v_gene: TRBV6-6; CDR3aa: CASSYGGGGELFF
v_gene: TRBV20-1; CDR3aa: CSARTTSGGEDTQYF
v_gene: TRBV5-6; CDR3aa: CASSSPGLAGAEQYF
v_gene: TRBV24-1; CDR3aa: CATSDATETYTQYF
v_gene: TRBV24-1; CDR3aa: CATSDPDRGFYNEQFF
v_gene: TRBV19; CDR3aa: CASSIFAGGTNTGELFF
v_gene: TRBV12-3/TRBV12-4; CDR3aa: CASSLQIVEQFF
v_gene: TRBV12-3/TRBV12-4; CDR3aa: CASSTGTSGRGPYNEQFF
v_gene: TRBV28; CDR3aa: CASSTTGEELFF
v_gene: TRBV5-5; CDR3aa: CASRHRTAGTEAFF
v_gene: TRBV6-1; CDR3aa: CASRSPGHGTDTQYF
v_gene: TRBV20-1; CDR3aa: CSAPLPNTDTQYF
v_gene: TRBV6-4; CDR3aa: CASRTVRTFYEQYF
v_gene: TRBV10-3; CDR3aa: CAISPKTLAGYEQFF
v_gene: TRBV20-1; CDR3aa: CSAKGTNRDTGELFF
v_gene: TRBV10-3; CDR3aa: CATRLAGVYEQYF